This TCR beta chain stems from a study of OX40 agonist ivuxolimab in advanced cancers. This CDR3 has 11 residues. Trimming took 6 bases from V and 8 from J, leaving 8 bases between them. Germline V gene sequence: CDR1 MDHEN, CDR2 SYDVKM. Overall study findings and caveats: Antigen specificity remained undetermined for the expanded peripheral T cells.

Concerning this clone itself: Its specificity is unknown.

The method was immunoSEQ multiplex PCR; TCRdb's version includes in-frame clones alone and lacks a portion of them. The table records 65,000 to 90,000 clones, almost 90% of them present only once. The material sequenced was CD4+ or CD8+ T cells sorted from blood, taken in a trial of the OX40 agonist ivuxolimab. The chain couples TRBV28 to TRBJ2-1, with D maybe TRBD2 (5 bases). The sequence came from an adult with an advanced solid tumor such as melanoma, head and neck, liver or kidney cancer. The CDR3, as DNA: TGTGCCAGCAGGGACTGGGATGAGCAGTTCTTC. Amino acid sequence: CASRDWDEQFF.